Shown below are 2 T cell receptor beta chains from a single sample sequenced in a study of a mutant IDH1 vaccine in newly diagnosed glioma. Antigens of these TCRs are unknown. Indicated time point: week 5, during vaccination. Each dose of the vaccine consisted of 300 ug of mutant IDH1 20-mer peptide, with topical imiquimod. Sequencing used immunoSEQ multiplex PCR; TCRdb keeps in-frame clones, though not all of them. This sample carries over 50,000 clones, approximately 90% of them seen once, and the ten largest clones take about 4.6%. Sequencing used PBMCs, obtained from a glioma patient whose treatment included an IDH1 peptide vaccine. The origin of the receptors is a woman between 35 and 50 years old with glioma.

This chain joins TRBV14 and TRBJ2-7, with 8 bases that match TRBD2. The trim removed 0 bases at V and 9 bases at J, leaving 7 bases unmatched. Germline V CDR1 and CDR2: SGHDN, FVKESK. The CDR3 has 14 residues. CDR3 bases: TGTGCCAGCAGCCAAGATTCGGCGGGAGGTAGGCAGTACTTC. Residues: CASSQDSAGGRQYF.

This clone showed up just once. This chain links TRBV7-2 with TRBJ2-3, with no clear D. V lost 1 base and J 4 bases, leaving 6 bases between the germline ends. In germline, CDR1 is SGHTA, CDR2 FQGNSA. The CDR3 runs 13 residues. The CDR3 sequence is CASSLDQADTQYF. DNA of the CDR3: TGTGCCAGCAGCTTAGACCAGGCAGATACGCAGTATTTT. The variable domain in full, completed from reference TRBV7-2 and TRBJ2-3, reads GAGVSQSPSNKVTEKGKDVELRCDPISGHTALYWYRQSLGQGLEFLIYFQGNSAPDKSGLPSDRFSAERTGGSVSTLTIQRTQQEDSAVYLCASSLDQADTQYFGPGTRLTVL.